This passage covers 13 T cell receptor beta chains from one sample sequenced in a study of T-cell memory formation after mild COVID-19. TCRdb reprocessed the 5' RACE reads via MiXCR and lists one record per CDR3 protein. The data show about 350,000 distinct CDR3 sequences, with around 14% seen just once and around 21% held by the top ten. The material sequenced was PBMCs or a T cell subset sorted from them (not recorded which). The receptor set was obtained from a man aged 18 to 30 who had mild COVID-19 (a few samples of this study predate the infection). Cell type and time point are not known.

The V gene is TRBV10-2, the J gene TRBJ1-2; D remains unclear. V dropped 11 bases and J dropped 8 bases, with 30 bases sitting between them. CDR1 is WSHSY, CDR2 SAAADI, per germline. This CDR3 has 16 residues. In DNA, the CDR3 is TGCGCCGCCGCCCCTGACCAGACCGGGAAGGTGGGAGGCTACACCTTC. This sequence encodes CAAAPDQTGKVGGYTF.

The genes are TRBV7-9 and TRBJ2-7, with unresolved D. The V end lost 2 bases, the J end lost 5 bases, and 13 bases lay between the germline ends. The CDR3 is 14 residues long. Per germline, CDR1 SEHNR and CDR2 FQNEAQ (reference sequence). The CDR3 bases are TGTGCCAGCAGCTTATGGCCAGGTGGCCACGAGCAGTACTTC. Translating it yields CASSLWPGGHEQYF.

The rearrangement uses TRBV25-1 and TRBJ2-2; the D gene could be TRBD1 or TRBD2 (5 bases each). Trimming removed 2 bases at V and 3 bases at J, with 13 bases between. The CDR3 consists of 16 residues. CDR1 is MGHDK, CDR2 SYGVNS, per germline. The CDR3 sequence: CASSERSWGYTGELFF. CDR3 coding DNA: TGTGCCAGCAGTGAAAGGTCGTGGGGGTACACCGGGGAGCTGTTTTTT. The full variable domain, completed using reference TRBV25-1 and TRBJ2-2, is EADIYQTPRYLVIGTGKKITLECSQTMGHDKMYWYQQDPGMELHLIHYSYGVNSTEKGDLSSESTVSRIRTEHFPLTLESARPSHTSQYLCASSERSWGYTGELFFGEGSRLTVL.

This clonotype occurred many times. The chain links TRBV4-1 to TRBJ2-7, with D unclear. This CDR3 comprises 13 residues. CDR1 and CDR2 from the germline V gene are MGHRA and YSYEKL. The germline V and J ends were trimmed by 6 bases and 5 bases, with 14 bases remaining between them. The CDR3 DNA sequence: TGCGCCAGCAGGTCTCAAACTTGGGACGAGCAGTACTTC. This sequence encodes CASRSQTWDEQYF.

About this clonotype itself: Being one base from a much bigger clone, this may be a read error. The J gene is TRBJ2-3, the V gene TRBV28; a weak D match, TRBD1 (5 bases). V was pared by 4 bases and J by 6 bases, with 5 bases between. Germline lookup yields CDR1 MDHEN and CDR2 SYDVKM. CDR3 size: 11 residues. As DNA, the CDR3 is TGTGCCAGCAGTTACAGGGATACGCAGTATTTT. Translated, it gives CASSYRDTQYF. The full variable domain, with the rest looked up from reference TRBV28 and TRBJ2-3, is DVKVTQSSRYLVKRTGEKVFLECVQDMDHENMFWYRQDPGLGLRLIYFSYDVKMKEKGDIPEGYSVSREKKERFSLILESASTNQTSMYLCASSYRDTQYFGPGTRLTVL.

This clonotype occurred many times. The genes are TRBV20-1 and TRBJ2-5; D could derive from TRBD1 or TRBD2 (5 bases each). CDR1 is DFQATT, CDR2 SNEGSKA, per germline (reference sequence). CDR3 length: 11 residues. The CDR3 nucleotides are TGCAGCGCCGGGACCCTAGAGACCCAGTACTTC. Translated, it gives CSAGTLETQYF.

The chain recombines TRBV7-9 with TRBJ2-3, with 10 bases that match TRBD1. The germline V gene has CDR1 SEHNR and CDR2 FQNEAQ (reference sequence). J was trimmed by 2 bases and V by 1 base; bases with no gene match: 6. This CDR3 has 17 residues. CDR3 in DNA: TGTGCCAGCAGCTTAGGATTGGGGACAGGGGTCACAGATACGCAGTATTTT. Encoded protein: CASSLGLGTGVTDTQYF.

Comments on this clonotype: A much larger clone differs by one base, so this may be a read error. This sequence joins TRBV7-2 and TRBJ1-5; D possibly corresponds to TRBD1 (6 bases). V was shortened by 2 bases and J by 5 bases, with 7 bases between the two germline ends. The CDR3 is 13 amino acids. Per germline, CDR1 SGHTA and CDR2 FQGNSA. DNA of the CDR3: TGTGCCAGCAGCTTAACAGGGTATCAGCCCCAGCATTTT. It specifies CASSLTGYQPQHF.

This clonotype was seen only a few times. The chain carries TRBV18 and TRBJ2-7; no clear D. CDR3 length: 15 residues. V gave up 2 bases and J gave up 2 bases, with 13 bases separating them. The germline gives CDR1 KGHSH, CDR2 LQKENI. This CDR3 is CASSPRRSETYEQYV. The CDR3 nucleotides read TGTGCCAGCTCACCAAGGCGATCGGAGACCTACGAGCAGTACGTC.

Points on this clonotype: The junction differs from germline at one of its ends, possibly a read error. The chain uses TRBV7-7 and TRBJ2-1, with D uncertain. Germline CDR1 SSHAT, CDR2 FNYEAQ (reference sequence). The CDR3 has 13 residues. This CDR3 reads CASSLDTVNEQFF. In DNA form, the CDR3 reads TGTGCTAGCAGCTTAGACACGGTTAATGAGCAGTTCTTC. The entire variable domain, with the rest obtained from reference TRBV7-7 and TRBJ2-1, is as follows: GAGVSQSPRYKVTKRGQDVTLRCDPISSHATLYWYQQALGQGPEFLTYFNYEAQPDKSGLPSDRFSAERPEGSISTLTIQRTEQRDSAMYRCASSLDTVNEQFFGPGTRLTVL.

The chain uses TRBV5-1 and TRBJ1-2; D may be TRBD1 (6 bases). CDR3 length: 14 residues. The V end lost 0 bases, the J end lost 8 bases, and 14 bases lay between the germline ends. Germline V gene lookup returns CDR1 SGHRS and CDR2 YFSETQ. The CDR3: CASSLAGEGVGYTF. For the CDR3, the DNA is TGCGCCAGCAGCTTGGCAGGGGAAGGAGTGGGCTACACCTTC.

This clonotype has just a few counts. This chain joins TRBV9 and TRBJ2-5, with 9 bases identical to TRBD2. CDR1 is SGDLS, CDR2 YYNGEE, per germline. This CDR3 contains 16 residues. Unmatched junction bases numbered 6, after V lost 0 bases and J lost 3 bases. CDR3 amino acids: CASSVGLAGSEETQYF. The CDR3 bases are TGTGCCAGCAGCGTAGGTCTAGCGGGGAGCGAAGAGACCCAGTACTTC.

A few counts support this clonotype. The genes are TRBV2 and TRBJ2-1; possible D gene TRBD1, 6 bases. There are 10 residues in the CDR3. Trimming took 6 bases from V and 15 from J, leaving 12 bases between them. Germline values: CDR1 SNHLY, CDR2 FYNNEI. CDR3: CASRGGRRFF. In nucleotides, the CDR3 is TGTGCCAGCAGAGGGGGACGCCGGTTCTTC.